These T cell receptor beta chains were read from a single sample in a study of blood T cell repertoires in COVID-19. Clones were sequenced by immunoSEQ multiplex PCR, and TCRdb holds only the in-frame ones, with some missing. The profile shows some 270,000 clones, approximately 86% of them singletons. Source material: peripheral blood. The receptors were sampled from a woman aged 55 to 70 who had recovered from COVID-19. Each CDR3 is given with its conserved first and last residue. Each record gives: CDR3 protein, CDR3 DNA, V gene, clone size, J gene, D gene. A D gene is named only where the DNA matches it firmly. Expanded clones get a size class; other rows say once, few or many, or leave the size out.

CDR3aa: CASSFRTASRTTEAFF; CDR3nt: TGCGCCAGCAGCTTCCGGACAGCTTCTAGGACCACTGAAGCTTTCTTT; v_gene: TRBV5-1; abundance: -; j_gene: TRBJ1-1; d_gene: -
CDR3aa: CASSPGLAGVTYEQYF; CDR3nt: TGTGCCAGCTCTCCCGGACTAGCGGGGGTAACCTACGAGCAGTACTTC; v_gene: TRBV18; abundance: -; j_gene: TRBJ2-7; d_gene: TRBD2
CDR3aa: CASSVVGGQGTQYF; CDR3nt: TGTGCCAGCAGCGTAGTGGGGGGACAGGGGACCCAGTACTTC; v_gene: TRBV9; abundance: -; j_gene: TRBJ2-5; d_gene: TRBD1
CDR3aa: CASSINRVSNQPQHF; CDR3nt: TGTGCCAGTAGTATAAACAGGGTTAGCAATCAGCCCCAGCATTTT; v_gene: TRBV19; abundance: -; j_gene: TRBJ1-5; d_gene: -
CDR3aa: CASSVEGRGGYTF; CDR3nt: TGTGCCAGCAGTGTGGAGGGAAGGGGCGGCTACACCTTC; v_gene: TRBV2; abundance: -; j_gene: TRBJ1-2; d_gene: -
CDR3aa: CASSFRDRYNSPLHF; CDR3nt: TGTGCCAGCAGCTTCCGGGACAGGTATAATTCACCCCTCCACTTT; v_gene: TRBV5-6; abundance: -; j_gene: TRBJ1-6; d_gene: TRBD1
CDR3aa: CASSPRSQGVGVLSPLHF; CDR3nt: TGTGCCAGCAGTCCACGATCACAGGGGGTGGGAGTTTTGTCACCCCTCCACTTT; v_gene: TRBV6-6; abundance: -; j_gene: TRBJ1-6; d_gene: TRBD1
CDR3aa: CAISEGWREKLFF; CDR3nt: TGTGCCATCAGTGAGGGGTGGAGGGAAAAACTGTTTTTT; v_gene: TRBV10-3; abundance: -; j_gene: TRBJ1-4; d_gene: -
CDR3aa: CASSPPTGVDGYTF; CDR3nt: TGTGCCAGCTCACCCCCTACAGGGGTGGATGGCTACACCTTC; v_gene: TRBV18; abundance: once; j_gene: TRBJ1-2; d_gene: TRBD1
CDR3aa: CASSDWGVEVQYF; CDR3nt: TGTGCCAGCAGTGATTGGGGGGTGGAGGTCCAGTACTTC; v_gene: TRBV2; abundance: -; j_gene: TRBJ2-5; d_gene: -
CDR3aa: CASSIDRRETQYF; CDR3nt: TGTGCCAGTAGTATTGACCGGCGGGAGACCCAGTACTTC; v_gene: TRBV19; abundance: -; j_gene: TRBJ2-5; d_gene: -
CDR3aa: CASSPGASGGMYF; CDR3nt: TGTGCCAGCTCACCTGGGGCTAGCGGGGGTATGTACTTC; v_gene: TRBV18; abundance: -; j_gene: TRBJ2-7; d_gene: TRBD2
CDR3aa: CASSPPGGGAHTEAFF; CDR3nt: TGTGCCAGCTCACCACCCGGTGGGGGGGCCCACACTGAAGCTTTCTTT; v_gene: TRBV18; abundance: -; j_gene: TRBJ1-1; d_gene: -
CDR3aa: CASSHGGTDTQYF; CDR3nt: TGTGCCAGCAGCCACGGGGGAACAGATACGCAGTATTTT; v_gene: TRBV9; abundance: -; j_gene: TRBJ2-3; d_gene: -
CDR3aa: CASSRDSYSNQPQHF; CDR3nt: TGTGCCAGCAGCCGAGACAGTTATAGCAATCAGCCCCAGCATTTT; v_gene: TRBV7-9; abundance: few; j_gene: TRBJ1-5; d_gene: -
CDR3aa: CASSYLRGSNRRDTQYF; CDR3nt: TGTGCCAGCAGTTACCTTCGGGGGTCGAATAGGCGGGATACGCAGTATTTT; v_gene: TRBV6-2/TRBV6-3; abundance: few; j_gene: TRBJ2-3; d_gene: -
CDR3aa: CATSRDLVGTGELFF; CDR3nt: TGTGCCACCAGCAGAGATCTCGTCGGGACCGGGGAGCTGTTTTTT; v_gene: TRBV15; abundance: -; j_gene: TRBJ2-2; d_gene: -
CDR3aa: CASSQEPSGVSTDTQYF; CDR3nt: TGTGCCAGCAGCCAAGAACCTAGCGGGGTTAGCACAGATACGCAGTATTTT; v_gene: TRBV3-1/TRBV3-2; abundance: -; j_gene: TRBJ2-3; d_gene: TRBD2
CDR3aa: CASSPRGQGTDTQYF; CDR3nt: TGTGCCAGCTCACCAAGGGGCCAGGGGACAGATACGCAGTATTTT; v_gene: TRBV18; abundance: -; j_gene: TRBJ2-3; d_gene: -
CDR3aa: CASSLLSEQFF; CDR3nt: TGTGCCAGCAGTTTGCTCAGTGAGCAGTTCTTC; v_gene: TRBV28; abundance: -; j_gene: TRBJ2-1; d_gene: -
CDR3aa: CATSRDPVGKGSGNTIYF; CDR3nt: TGTGCCACCAGCAGAGATCCCGTGGGCAAGGGGTCTGGAAACACCATATATTTT; v_gene: TRBV15; abundance: -; j_gene: TRBJ1-3; d_gene: -
CDR3aa: CASSYTGAGGELFF; CDR3nt: TGTGCCAGCAGCTACACAGGGGCAGGTGGGGAGCTGTTTTTT; v_gene: TRBV11-2; abundance: once; j_gene: TRBJ2-2; d_gene: TRBD1
CDR3aa: CASRGGQRSEAFF; CDR3nt: TGTGCCAGCAGAGGGGGCCAAAGGTCTGAAGCTTTCTTT; v_gene: TRBV7-9; abundance: -; j_gene: TRBJ1-1; d_gene: TRBD1
CDR3aa: CASSSGVSYGYTF; CDR3nt: TGTGCCAGCAGCTCGGGAGTTTCCTATGGCTACACCTTC; v_gene: TRBV7-2; abundance: -; j_gene: TRBJ1-2; d_gene: -
CDR3aa: CATSPPGLAGATGELFF; CDR3nt: TGTGCCACCAGCCCCCCGGGACTAGCGGGGGCGACCGGGGAGCTGTTTTTT; v_gene: TRBV24-1; abundance: -; j_gene: TRBJ2-2; d_gene: TRBD2
CDR3aa: CATSGTGSKNIQYF; CDR3nt: TGTGCCACCAGCGGGACAGGGAGCAAAAACATTCAGTACTTC; v_gene: TRBV15; abundance: -; j_gene: TRBJ2-4; d_gene: TRBD1
CDR3aa: CASGEVSGANVLTF; CDR3nt: TGCGCCAGCGGAGAGGTCTCTGGGGCCAACGTCCTGACTTTC; v_gene: TRBV5-1; abundance: -; j_gene: TRBJ2-6; d_gene: -
CDR3aa: CASSPGDRGTEAFF; CDR3nt: TGTGCCAGCTCACCCGGGGACAGGGGCACTGAAGCTTTCTTT; v_gene: TRBV18; abundance: -; j_gene: TRBJ1-1; d_gene: TRBD1
CDR3aa: CASSLQGATYEQYF; CDR3nt: TGTGCCAGCAGCTTACAGGGGGCCACCTACGAGCAGTACTTC; v_gene: TRBV11-3; abundance: -; j_gene: TRBJ2-7; d_gene: TRBD1
CDR3aa: CASSISGGYNQPQHF; CDR3nt: TGTGCCAGCAGTATTTCGGGGGGGTACAATCAGCCCCAGCATTTT; v_gene: TRBV28; abundance: -; j_gene: TRBJ1-5; d_gene: -
CDR3aa: CASSLALAGGLSYEQYF; CDR3nt: TGTGCCAGCAGCTTGGCTCTAGCGGGGGGGCTCTCCTACGAGCAGTACTTC; v_gene: TRBV5-5; abundance: -; j_gene: TRBJ2-7; d_gene: TRBD2
CDR3aa: CASSTSGGAAGELFF; CDR3nt: TGTGCCAGCTCGACTAGCGGGGGGGCCGCCGGGGAGCTGTTTTTT; v_gene: TRBV18; abundance: -; j_gene: TRBJ2-2; d_gene: TRBD2
CDR3aa: CASSEDRGYQETQYF; CDR3nt: TGTGCCAGCAGTGAAGACAGGGGGTACCAAGAGACCCAGTACTTC; v_gene: TRBV2; abundance: -; j_gene: TRBJ2-5; d_gene: TRBD1
CDR3aa: CASSQDEGTVYEQYF; CDR3nt: TGTGCCAGCAGCCAAGATGAGGGAACGGTCTACGAGCAGTACTTC; v_gene: TRBV4-2; abundance: -; j_gene: TRBJ2-7; d_gene: -
CDR3aa: CASSGQGQSNEQFF; CDR3nt: TGTGCCAGCAGCGGACAGGGACAGAGTAATGAGCAGTTCTTC; v_gene: TRBV9; abundance: -; j_gene: TRBJ2-1; d_gene: TRBD1
CDR3aa: CASSLTPRQDYNEQFF; CDR3nt: TGTGCCAGCAGCTTAACGCCGAGACAGGACTACAATGAGCAGTTCTTC; v_gene: TRBV7-3; abundance: -; j_gene: TRBJ2-1; d_gene: -
CDR3aa: CASSLFTGLEDYGYTF; CDR3nt: TGCGCCAGCAGCCTATTTACAGGGTTGGAAGACTATGGCTACACCTTC; v_gene: TRBV5-1; abundance: once; j_gene: TRBJ1-2; d_gene: -
CDR3aa: CASSEVVDSPLHF; CDR3nt: TGTGCCAGCAGTGAAGTAGTCGATTCACCCCTCCACTTT; v_gene: TRBV6-1; abundance: -; j_gene: TRBJ1-6; d_gene: -
CDR3aa: CASSLRVDRGRVNQPQHF; CDR3nt: TGTGCCAGCAGTTTAAGAGTAGACAGGGGGCGAGTAAATCAGCCCCAGCATTTT; v_gene: TRBV27; abundance: -; j_gene: TRBJ1-5; d_gene: TRBD1
CDR3aa: CASKPRGANTGELFF; CDR3nt: TGTGCCAGCAAGCCGCGGGGGGCCAACACCGGGGAGCTGTTTTTT; v_gene: TRBV7-9; abundance: -; j_gene: TRBJ2-2; d_gene: TRBD2
CDR3aa: CASRRTSGGPEETQYF; CDR3nt: TGTGCCAGTAGGCGGACTAGCGGGGGCCCGGAAGAGACCCAGTACTTC; v_gene: TRBV19; abundance: -; j_gene: TRBJ2-5; d_gene: TRBD2
CDR3aa: CASSYSSGGAGNTIYF; CDR3nt: TGTGCCAGCAGTTATTCTTCAGGGGGAGCGGGAAACACCATATATTTT; v_gene: TRBV6-5; abundance: -; j_gene: TRBJ1-3; d_gene: TRBD1
CDR3aa: CASSYPDRLFGRDEQFF; CDR3nt: TGTGCCAGCAGTTACCCGGACAGGTTATTCGGTCGGGATGAGCAGTTCTTC; v_gene: TRBV6-2/TRBV6-3; abundance: -; j_gene: TRBJ2-1; d_gene: TRBD1
CDR3aa: CASSAVRREQYF; CDR3nt: TGTGCCAGCTCTGCGGTAAGGAGGGAGCAGTACTTC; v_gene: TRBV18; abundance: once; j_gene: TRBJ2-7; d_gene: -
CDR3aa: CASSQSGGTEAFF; CDR3nt: TGTGCCAGCAGCCAGTCAGGGGGGACTGAAGCTTTCTTT; v_gene: TRBV14; abundance: -; j_gene: TRBJ1-1; d_gene: TRBD1
CDR3aa: CASSYGGGFEQPQHF; CDR3nt: TGTGCCAGCAGTTACGGGGGAGGGTTCGAACAGCCCCAGCATTTT; v_gene: TRBV6-5; abundance: -; j_gene: TRBJ1-5; d_gene: -
CDR3aa: CASSVRGNRKGELFF; CDR3nt: TGTGCCAGCAGTGTCAGGGGTAACCGGAAAGGGGAGCTGTTTTTT; v_gene: TRBV27; abundance: many; j_gene: TRBJ2-2; d_gene: -
CDR3aa: CASSPPGQGVATNEKLFF; CDR3nt: TGTGCCAGCAGTCCCCCGGGACAGGGTGTAGCAACTAATGAAAAACTGTTTTTT; v_gene: TRBV28; abundance: -; j_gene: TRBJ1-4; d_gene: TRBD1
CDR3aa: CASSISGGTDTDTQYF; CDR3nt: TGCGCCAGCAGCATTAGCGGGGGGACGGACACAGATACGCAGTATTTT; v_gene: TRBV5-1; abundance: few; j_gene: TRBJ2-3; d_gene: TRBD2
CDR3aa: CASSLYPGNTGELFF; CDR3nt: TGTGCCAGCAGCCTCTATCCAGGGAACACCGGGGAGCTGTTTTTT; v_gene: TRBV7-9; abundance: -; j_gene: TRBJ2-2; d_gene: -
CDR3aa: CASSLIQGLQETQYF; CDR3nt: TGTGCCAGCAGCTTAATACAGGGATTACAAGAGACCCAGTACTTC; v_gene: TRBV7-9; abundance: -; j_gene: TRBJ2-5; d_gene: -
CDR3aa: CASGLGQGNTDTQYF; CDR3nt: TGTGCTAGTGGTTTGGGACAGGGAAACACAGATACGCAGTATTTT; v_gene: TRBV12-5; abundance: -; j_gene: TRBJ2-3; d_gene: TRBD1
CDR3aa: CASSANPRQGKAFF; CDR3nt: TGTGCCAGCAGCGCCAACCCCAGACAGGGGAAAGCTTTCTTT; v_gene: TRBV11-2; abundance: -; j_gene: TRBJ1-1; d_gene: TRBD1
CDR3aa: CASSPGQGRNTGELFF; CDR3nt: TGTGCCAGCAGTCCGGGACAGGGTAGGAACACCGGGGAGCTGTTTTTT; v_gene: TRBV28; abundance: once; j_gene: TRBJ2-2; d_gene: TRBD1
CDR3aa: CASSLGQRNTGELFF; CDR3nt: TGCGCCAGCAGCCTTGGACAGAGGAACACCGGGGAGCTGTTTTTT; v_gene: TRBV5-1; abundance: -; j_gene: TRBJ2-2; d_gene: -
CDR3aa: CASSLGQGGTYEQYF; CDR3nt: TGTGCCAGCAGCTTGGGACAGGGGGGGACCTACGAGCAGTACTTC; v_gene: TRBV11-1; abundance: once; j_gene: TRBJ2-7; d_gene: TRBD1
CDR3aa: CASSLQTTINTGELFF; CDR3nt: TGTGCTAGCAGCTTACAAACCACAATCAACACCGGGGAGCTGTTTTTT; v_gene: TRBV7-7; abundance: -; j_gene: TRBJ2-2; d_gene: -
CDR3aa: CASSTDRVPYEQYF; CDR3nt: TGTGCCAGCAGCACCGACCGGGTGCCCTACGAGCAGTACTTC; v_gene: TRBV6-5; abundance: once; j_gene: TRBJ2-7; d_gene: -
CDR3aa: CASSLARGGQTYNEQFF; CDR3nt: TGTGCCAGCAGCTTAGCCCGGGGGGGCCAAACCTACAATGAGCAGTTCTTC; v_gene: TRBV11-1; abundance: -; j_gene: TRBJ2-1; d_gene: TRBD2